This T cell receptor (beta chain) was sequenced in a study of blood T cell repertoires in COVID-19. For the study at large: Whether acute or convalescent, the COVID-19 samples came from the United States, Italy and Spain.

Original methodology: Cell counts per sample came from amplifying reference gene primers. Data came from immunoSEQ multiplex PCR; TCRdb stores just in-frame clones and leaves some out. V and J calls and clone size are copied from that table; D and trimming were computed from the DNA. The sample lists 250,000 to 300,000 clones, approximately 85% occurring once. Participant-reported clinical history was the basis for cohort assignment. Cohort 3 donors were reported recovered after two negative PCRs, clearance, or symptom resolution. Germline lookup yields CDR1 ENHRY and CDR2 SYGVKD. V shed 4 bases and J 10 bases; nucleotides not matched to a gene: 6. The CDR3 covers 12 residues.

The specimen was PBMCs or T cells enriched from blood (not recorded which). This receptor was taken from a woman aged 50 to 60 who had recovered from COVID-19. This chain links TRBV10-3 with TRBJ1-1; 7 nucleotides match TRBD1. The DNA of the CDR3 is TGTGCCATCAGTGGACAGGGCAAGGGAGCTTTCTTT. This gives the protein CAISGQGKGAFF.